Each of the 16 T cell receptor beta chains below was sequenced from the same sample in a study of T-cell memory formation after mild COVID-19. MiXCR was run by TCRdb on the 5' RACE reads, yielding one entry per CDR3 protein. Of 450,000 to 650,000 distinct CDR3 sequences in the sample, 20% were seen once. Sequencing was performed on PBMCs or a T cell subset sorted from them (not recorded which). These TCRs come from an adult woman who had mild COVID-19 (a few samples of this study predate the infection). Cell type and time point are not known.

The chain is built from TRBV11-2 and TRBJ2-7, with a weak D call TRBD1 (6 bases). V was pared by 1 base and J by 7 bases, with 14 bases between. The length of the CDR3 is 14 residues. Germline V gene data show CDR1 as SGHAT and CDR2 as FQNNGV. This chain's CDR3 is CASSLGGTGREQYF. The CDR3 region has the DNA TGTGCCAGCAGCTTAGGGGGAACAGGGAGAGAGCAGTACTTC. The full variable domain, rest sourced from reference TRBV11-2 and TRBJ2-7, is EAGVAQSPRYKIIEKRQSVAFWCNPISGHATLYWYQQILGQGPKLLIQFQNNGVVDDSQLPKDRFSAERLKGVDSTLKIQPAKLEDSAVYLCASSLGGTGREQYFGPGTRLTVT.

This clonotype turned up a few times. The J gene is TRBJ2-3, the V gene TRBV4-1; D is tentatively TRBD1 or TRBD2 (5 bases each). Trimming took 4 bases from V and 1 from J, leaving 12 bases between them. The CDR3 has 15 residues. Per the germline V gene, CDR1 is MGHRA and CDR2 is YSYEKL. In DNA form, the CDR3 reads TGCGCCAGCAGCCTTTTGGGGGATCGCACAGATACGCAGTATTTT. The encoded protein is CASSLLGDRTDTQYF.

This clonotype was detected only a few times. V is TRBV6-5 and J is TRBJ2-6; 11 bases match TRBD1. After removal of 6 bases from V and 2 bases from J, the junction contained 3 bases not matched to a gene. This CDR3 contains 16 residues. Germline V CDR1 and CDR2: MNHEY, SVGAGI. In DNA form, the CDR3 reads TGTGCCAGCAGCCCGGACAGGGGGCCTGGGGCCAACGTCCTGACTTTC. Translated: CASSPDRGPGANVLTF.

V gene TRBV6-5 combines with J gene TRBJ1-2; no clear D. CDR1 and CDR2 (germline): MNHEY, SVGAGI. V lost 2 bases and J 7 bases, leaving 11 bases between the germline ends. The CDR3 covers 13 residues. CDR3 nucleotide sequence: TGTGCCAGCAGTTACCGCGAAGGGTCTGGCTACACCTTC. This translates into CASSYREGSGYTF.

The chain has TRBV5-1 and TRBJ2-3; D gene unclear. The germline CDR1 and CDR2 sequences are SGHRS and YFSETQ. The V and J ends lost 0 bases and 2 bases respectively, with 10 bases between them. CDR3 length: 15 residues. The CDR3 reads CASSLGVDFTDTQYF. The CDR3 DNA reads TGCGCCAGCAGCTTGGGAGTGGATTTCACAGATACGCAGTATTTT.

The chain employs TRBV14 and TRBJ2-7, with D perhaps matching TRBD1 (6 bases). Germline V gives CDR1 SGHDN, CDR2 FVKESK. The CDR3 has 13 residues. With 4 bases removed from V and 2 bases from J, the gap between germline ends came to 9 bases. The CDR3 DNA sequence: TGTGCCAGCAGCCGACAGGCTCCCTACGAGCAGTACTTC. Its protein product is CASSRQAPYEQYF.

The CDR3 loop reads CASRVSTTGELFF. The CDR3 bases are TGTGCCAGCAGAGTTAGTACCACCGGGGAGCTGTTTTTT. V usage is TRBV6-5 and J usage is TRBJ2-2; D gene ambiguous. V gave up 6 bases and J gave up 4 bases, with 9 bases separating them. The CDR3 contains 13 residues. Germline V gene data show CDR1 as MNHEY and CDR2 as SVGAGI.

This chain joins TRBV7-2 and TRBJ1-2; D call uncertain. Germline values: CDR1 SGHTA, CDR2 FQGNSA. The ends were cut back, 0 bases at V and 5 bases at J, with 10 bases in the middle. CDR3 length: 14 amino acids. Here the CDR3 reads CASSLASTDYGYTF. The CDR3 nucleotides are TGTGCCAGCAGCTTAGCGTCGACGGATTATGGCTACACCTTC.

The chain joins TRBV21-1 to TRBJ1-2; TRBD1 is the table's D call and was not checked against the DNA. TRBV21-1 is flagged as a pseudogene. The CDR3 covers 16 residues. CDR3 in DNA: TGTGCCAGCAGTCCCCCCGGGGGGGGGCCCAACTATGGCTACACCTTC. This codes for CASSPPGGGPNYGYTF.

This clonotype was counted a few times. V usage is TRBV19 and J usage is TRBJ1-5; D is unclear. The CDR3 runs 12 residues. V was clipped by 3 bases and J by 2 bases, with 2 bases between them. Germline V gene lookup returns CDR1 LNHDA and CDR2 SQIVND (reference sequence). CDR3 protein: CASSIGNQPQHF. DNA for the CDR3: TGTGCCAGTAGTATCGGCAATCAGCCCCAGCATTTT.

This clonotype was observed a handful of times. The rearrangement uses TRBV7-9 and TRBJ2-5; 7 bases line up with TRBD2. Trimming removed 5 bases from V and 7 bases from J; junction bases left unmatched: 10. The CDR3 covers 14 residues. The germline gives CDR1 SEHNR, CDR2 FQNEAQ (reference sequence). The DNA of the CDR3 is TGTGCCAGCAGCCCATCCTCAGGGAGGGGGACCCAGTACTTC. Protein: CASSPSSGRGTQYF.

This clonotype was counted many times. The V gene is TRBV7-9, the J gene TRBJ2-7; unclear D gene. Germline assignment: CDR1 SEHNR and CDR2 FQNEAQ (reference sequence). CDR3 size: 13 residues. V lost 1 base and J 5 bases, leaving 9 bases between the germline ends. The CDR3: CASSLDPTDEQYF. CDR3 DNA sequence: TGTGCCAGCAGCTTAGACCCCACGGACGAGCAGTACTTC.

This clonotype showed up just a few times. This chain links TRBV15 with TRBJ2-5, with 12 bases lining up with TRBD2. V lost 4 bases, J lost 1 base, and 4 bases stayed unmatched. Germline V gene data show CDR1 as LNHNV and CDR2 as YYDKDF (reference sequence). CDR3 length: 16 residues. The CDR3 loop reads CATSKTSGGFQETQYF. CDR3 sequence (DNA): TGTGCCACCAGCAAGACTAGCGGGGGTTTCCAAGAGACCCAGTACTTC. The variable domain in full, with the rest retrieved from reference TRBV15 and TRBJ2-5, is DAMVIQNPRYQVTQFGKPVTLSCSQTLNHNVMYWYQQKSSQAPKLLFHYYDKDFNNEADTPDNFQSRRPNTSFCFLDIRSPGLGDTAMYLCATSKTSGGFQETQYFGPGTRLLVL.

In DNA form, the CDR3 reads TGTGCCAGCACCAATTATAGGGGCTTGGGGACTGAAGCTTTCTTT. Translation: CASTNYRGLGTEAFF. This chain connects TRBV7-9 to TRBJ1-1; possible D gene TRBD1, 5 bases. The V gene's germline CDR1 is SEHNR and CDR2 FQNEAQ (reference sequence). The V and J ends lost 7 bases and 5 bases respectively, with 20 bases between them. The CDR3 extends over 15 amino acids. The full variable domain, in which reference TRBV7-9 and TRBJ1-1 provide the parts outside the CDR3, is DTGVSQNPRHKITKRGQNVTFRCDPISEHNRLYWYRQTLGQGPEFLTYFQNEAQLEKSRLLSDRFSAERPKGSFSTLEIQRTEQGDSAMYLCASTNYRGLGTEAFFGQGTRLTVV.

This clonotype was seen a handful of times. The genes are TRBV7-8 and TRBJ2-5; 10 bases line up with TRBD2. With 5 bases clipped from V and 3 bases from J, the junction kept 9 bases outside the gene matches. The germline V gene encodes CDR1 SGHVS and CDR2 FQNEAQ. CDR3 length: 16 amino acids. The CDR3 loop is CASSPVAGGLKETQYF. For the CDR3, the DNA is TGTGCCAGCAGCCCGGTAGCGGGAGGCCTAAAAGAGACCCAGTACTTC. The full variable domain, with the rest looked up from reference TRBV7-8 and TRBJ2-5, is GAGVSQSPRYKVAKRGQDVALRCDPISGHVSLFWYQQALGQGPEFLTYFQNEAQLDKSGLPSDRFFAERPEGSVSTLKIQRTQQEDSAVYLCASSPVAGGLKETQYFGPGTRLLVL.

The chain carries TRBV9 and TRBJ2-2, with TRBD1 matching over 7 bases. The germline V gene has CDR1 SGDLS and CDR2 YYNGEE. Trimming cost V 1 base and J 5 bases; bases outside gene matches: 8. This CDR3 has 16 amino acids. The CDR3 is CASSVYEGARTGELFF. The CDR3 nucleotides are TGTGCCAGCAGCGTATACGAGGGGGCTCGGACCGGGGAGCTGTTTTTT.